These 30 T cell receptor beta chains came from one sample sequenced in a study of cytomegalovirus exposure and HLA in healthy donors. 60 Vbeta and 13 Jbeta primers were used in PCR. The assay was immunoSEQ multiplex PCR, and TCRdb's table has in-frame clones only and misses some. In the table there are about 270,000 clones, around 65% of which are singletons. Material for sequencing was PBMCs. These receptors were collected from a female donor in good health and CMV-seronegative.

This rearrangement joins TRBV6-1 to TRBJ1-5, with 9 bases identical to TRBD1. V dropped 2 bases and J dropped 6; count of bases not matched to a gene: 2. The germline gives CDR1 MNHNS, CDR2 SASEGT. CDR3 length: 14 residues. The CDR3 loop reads CASSETGGGQPQHF. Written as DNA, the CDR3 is TGTGCCAGCAGTGAAACAGGGGGCGGTCAGCCCCAGCATTTT.

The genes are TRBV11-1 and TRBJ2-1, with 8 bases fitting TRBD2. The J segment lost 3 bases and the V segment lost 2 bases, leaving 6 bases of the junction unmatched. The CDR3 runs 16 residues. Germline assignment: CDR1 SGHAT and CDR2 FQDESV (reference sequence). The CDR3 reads CASSLTGGRIYNEQFF. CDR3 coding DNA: TGTGCCAGCAGCTTAACCGGCGGGAGGATCTACAATGAGCAGTTCTTC.

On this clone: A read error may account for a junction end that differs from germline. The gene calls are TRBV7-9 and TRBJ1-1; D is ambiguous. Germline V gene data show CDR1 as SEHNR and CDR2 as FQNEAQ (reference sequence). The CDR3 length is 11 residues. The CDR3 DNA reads TGTTCCAGCAGCCTAAACGATGAAGCTTTCTTT. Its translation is CSSSLNDEAFF. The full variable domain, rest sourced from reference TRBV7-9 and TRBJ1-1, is DTGVSQNPRHKITKRGQNVTFRCDPISEHNRLYWYRQTLGQGPEFLTYFQNEAQLEKSRLLSDRFSAERPKGSFSTLEIQRTEQGDSAMYLCSSSLNDEAFFGQGTRLTVV.

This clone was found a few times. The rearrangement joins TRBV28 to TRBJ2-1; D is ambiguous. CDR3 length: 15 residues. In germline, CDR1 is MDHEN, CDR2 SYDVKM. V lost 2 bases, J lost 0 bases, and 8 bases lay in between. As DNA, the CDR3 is TGTGCCAGCAGTTTACGCGAGAGCTCCTACAATGAGCAGTTCTTC. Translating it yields CASSLRESSYNEQFF.

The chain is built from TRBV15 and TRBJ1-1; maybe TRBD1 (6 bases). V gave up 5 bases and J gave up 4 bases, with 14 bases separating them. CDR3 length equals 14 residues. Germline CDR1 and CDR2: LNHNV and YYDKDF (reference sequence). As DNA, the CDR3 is TGTGCCACCAGCTACGGAACAGGGCCCACTGAAGCTTTCTTT. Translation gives CATSYGTGPTEAFF.

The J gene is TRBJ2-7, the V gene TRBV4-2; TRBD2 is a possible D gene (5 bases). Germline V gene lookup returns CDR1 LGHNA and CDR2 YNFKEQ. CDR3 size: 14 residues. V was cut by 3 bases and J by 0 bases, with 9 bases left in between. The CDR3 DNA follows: TGTGCCAGCAGCCATCAAGCGGACTCCTACGAGCAGTACTTC. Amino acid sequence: CASSHQADSYEQYF.

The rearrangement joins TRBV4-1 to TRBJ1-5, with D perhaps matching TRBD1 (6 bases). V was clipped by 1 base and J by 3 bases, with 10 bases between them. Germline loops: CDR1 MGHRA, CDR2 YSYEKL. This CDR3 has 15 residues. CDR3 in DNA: TGCGCCAGCAGCCAAGGAAACAGGGACAATCAGCCCCAGCATTTT. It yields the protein CASSQGNRDNQPQHF.

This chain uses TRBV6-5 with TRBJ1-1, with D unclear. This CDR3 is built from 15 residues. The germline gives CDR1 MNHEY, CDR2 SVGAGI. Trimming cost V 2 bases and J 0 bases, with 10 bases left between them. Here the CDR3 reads CASSYGRRMNTEAFF. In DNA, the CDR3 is TGTGCCAGCAGTTACGGACGGAGGATGAACACTGAAGCTTTCTTT.

In DNA form, the CDR3 reads TGCGCCAGCAGTGGAAGCGGATCCTCCTACGAGCAGTACTTC. Amino acid sequence: CASSGSGSSYEQYF. This chain connects TRBV5-1 to TRBJ2-7; the D gene is possibly TRBD2 (5 bases). V dropped 5 bases and J dropped 0 bases, with 12 bases sitting between them. CDR1 and CDR2 from the germline V gene are SGHRS and YFSETQ. The length of the CDR3 is 14 residues.

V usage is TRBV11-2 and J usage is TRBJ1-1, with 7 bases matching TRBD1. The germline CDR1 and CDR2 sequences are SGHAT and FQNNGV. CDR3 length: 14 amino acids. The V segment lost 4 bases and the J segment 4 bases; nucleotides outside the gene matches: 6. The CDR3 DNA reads TGTGCCAGCAGCTCTGACAGGGTGGGCACTGAAGCTTTCTTT. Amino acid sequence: CASSSDRVGTEAFF. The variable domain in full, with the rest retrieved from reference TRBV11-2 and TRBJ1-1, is EAGVAQSPRYKIIEKRQSVAFWCNPISGHATLYWYQQILGQGPKLLIQFQNNGVVDDSQLPKDRFSAERLKGVDSTLKIQPAKLEDSAVYLCASSSDRVGTEAFFGQGTRLTVV.

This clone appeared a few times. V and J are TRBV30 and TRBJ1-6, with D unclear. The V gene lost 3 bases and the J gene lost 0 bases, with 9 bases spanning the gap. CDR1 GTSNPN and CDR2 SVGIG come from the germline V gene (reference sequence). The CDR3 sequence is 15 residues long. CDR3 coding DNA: TGTGCCTGGAGATCGGGGAGCTCCTATAATTCACCCCTCCACTTT. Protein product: CAWRSGSSYNSPLHF. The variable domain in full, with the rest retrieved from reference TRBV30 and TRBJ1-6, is SQTIHQWPATLVQPVGSPLSLECTVEGTSNPNLYWYRQAAGRGLQLLFYSVGIGQISSEVPQNLSASRPQDRQFILSSKKLLLSDSGFYLCAWRSGSSYNSPLHFGNGTRLTVT.

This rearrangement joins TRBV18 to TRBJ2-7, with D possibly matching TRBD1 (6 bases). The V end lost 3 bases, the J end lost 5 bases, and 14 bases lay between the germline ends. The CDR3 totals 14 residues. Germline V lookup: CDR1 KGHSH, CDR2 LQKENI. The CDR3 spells CASSPNIHRDEQYF. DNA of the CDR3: TGTGCCAGCTCACCTAACATCCACAGGGACGAGCAGTACTTC. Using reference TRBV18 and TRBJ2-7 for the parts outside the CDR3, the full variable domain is NAGVMQNPRHLVRRRGQEARLRCSPMKGHSHVYWYRQLPEEGLKFMVYLQKENIIDESGMPKERFSAEFPKEGPSILRIQQVVRGDSAAYFCASSPNIHRDEQYFGPGTRLTVT.

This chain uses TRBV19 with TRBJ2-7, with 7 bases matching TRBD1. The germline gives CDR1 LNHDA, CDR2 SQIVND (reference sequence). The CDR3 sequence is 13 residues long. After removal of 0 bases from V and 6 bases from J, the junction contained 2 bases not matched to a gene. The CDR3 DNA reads TGTGCCAGTAGTATAGATTACAGGGGCGAGCAGTACTTC. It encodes CASSIDYRGEQYF.

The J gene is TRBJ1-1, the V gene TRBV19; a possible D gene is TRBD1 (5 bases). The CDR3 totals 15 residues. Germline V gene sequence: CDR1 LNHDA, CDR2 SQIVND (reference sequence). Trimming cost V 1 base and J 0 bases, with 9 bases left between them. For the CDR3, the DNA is TGTGCCAGTAGTATAGGGACACCCATGAACACTGAAGCTTTCTTT. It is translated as CASSIGTPMNTEAFF.

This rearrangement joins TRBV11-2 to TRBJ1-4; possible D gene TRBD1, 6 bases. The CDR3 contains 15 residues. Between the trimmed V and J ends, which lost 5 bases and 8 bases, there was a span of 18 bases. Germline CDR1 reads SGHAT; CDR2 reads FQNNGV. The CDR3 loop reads CASSREGGAQEKLFF. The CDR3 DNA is TGTGCCAGCAGCAGGGAGGGGGGGGCTCAAGAAAAACTGTTTTTT.

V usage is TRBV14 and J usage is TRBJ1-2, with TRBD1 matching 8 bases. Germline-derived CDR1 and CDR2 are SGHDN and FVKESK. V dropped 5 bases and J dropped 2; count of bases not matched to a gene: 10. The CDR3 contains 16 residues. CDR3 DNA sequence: TGTGCCAGCAGCGGTGCCCAGGGGGCTGCCAACTATGGCTACACCTTC. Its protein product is CASSGAQGAANYGYTF.

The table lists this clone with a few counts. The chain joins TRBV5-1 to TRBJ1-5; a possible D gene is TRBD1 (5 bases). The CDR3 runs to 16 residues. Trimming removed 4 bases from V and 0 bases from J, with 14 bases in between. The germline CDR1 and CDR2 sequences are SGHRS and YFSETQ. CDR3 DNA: TGCGCCAGCAGCCTAACGCCAGGGTTTAGCAATCAGCCCCAGCATTTT. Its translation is CASSLTPGFSNQPQHF. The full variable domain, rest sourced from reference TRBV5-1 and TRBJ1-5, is KAGVTQTPRYLIKTRGQQVTLSCSPISGHRSVSWYQQTPGQGLQFLFEYFSETQRNKGNFPGRFSGRQFSNSRSEMNVSTLELGDSALYLCASSLTPGFSNQPQHFGDGTRLSIL.

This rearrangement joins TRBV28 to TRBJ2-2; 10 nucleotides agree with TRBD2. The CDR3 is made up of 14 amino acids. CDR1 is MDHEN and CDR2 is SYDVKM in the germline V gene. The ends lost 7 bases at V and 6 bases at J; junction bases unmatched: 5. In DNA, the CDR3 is TGTGCCAGCAAAGCGGGAGGGTACCCCGGGGAGCTGTTTTTT. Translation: CASKAGGYPGELFF. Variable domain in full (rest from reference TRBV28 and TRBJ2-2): DVKVTQSSRYLVKRTGEKVFLECVQDMDHENMFWYRQDPGLGLRLIYFSYDVKMKEKGDIPEGYSVSREKKERFSLILESASTNQTSMYLCASKAGGYPGELFFGEGSRLTVL.

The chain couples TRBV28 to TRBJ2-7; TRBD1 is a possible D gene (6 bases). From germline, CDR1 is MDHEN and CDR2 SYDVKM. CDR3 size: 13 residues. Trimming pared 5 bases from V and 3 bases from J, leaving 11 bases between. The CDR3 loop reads CASSAGADYEQYF. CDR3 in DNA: TGTGCCAGCAGTGCAGGGGCCGACTACGAGCAGTACTTC.

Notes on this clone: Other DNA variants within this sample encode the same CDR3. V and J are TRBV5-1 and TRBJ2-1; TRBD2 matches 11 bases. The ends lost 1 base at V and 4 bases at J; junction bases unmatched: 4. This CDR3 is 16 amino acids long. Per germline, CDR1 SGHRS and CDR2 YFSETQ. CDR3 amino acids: CASSLTSGSSYNEQFF. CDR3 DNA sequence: TGCGCCAGCAGCTTGACTAGCGGGAGTTCATACAATGAGCAGTTCTTC.

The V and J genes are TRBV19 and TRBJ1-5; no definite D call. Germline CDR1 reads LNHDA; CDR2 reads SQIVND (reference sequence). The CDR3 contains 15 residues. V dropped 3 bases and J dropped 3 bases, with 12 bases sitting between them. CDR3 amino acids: CASSMPGYTNQPQHF. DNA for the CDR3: TGTGCCAGTAGTATGCCGGGTTATACCAATCAGCCCCAGCATTTT.

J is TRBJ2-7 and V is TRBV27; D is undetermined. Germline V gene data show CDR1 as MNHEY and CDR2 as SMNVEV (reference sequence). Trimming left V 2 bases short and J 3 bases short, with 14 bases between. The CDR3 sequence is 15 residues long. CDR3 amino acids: CASSLTTRSYYEQYF. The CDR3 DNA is TGTGCCAGCAGTTTAACGACAAGAAGCTACTACGAGCAGTACTTC.

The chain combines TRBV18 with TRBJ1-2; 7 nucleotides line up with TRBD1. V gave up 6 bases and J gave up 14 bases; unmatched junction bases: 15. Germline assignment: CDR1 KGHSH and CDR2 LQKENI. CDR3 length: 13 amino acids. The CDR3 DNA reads TGTGCCAGCTCGGAGGGACAGACAAGGGCCGGAACCTTC. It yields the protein CASSEGQTRAGTF.

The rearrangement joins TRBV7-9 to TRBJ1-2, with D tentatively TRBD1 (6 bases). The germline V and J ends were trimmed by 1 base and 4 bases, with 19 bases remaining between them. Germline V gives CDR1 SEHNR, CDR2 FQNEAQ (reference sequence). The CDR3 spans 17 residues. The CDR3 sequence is CASSLVGEPRGFYGYTF. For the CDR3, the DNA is TGTGCCAGCAGCTTAGTAGGCGAACCCAGGGGTTTCTATGGCTACACCTTC.

The CDR3 nucleotides are TGTGCCAGTAGTGTTAGAGCGGGCCTTTTCTACGAGCAGTACTTC. Translating gives CASSVRAGLFYEQYF. V and J are TRBV19 and TRBJ2-7, with a possible D match to TRBD2 (6 bases). CDR3 length equals 15 residues. Germline V gene lookup returns CDR1 LNHDA and CDR2 SQIVND (reference sequence). The V end lost 5 bases, the J end lost 3 bases, and 17 bases lay between the germline ends.

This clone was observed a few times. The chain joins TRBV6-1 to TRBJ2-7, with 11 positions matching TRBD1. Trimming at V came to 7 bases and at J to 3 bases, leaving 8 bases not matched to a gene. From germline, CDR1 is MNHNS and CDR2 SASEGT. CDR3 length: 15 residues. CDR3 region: CASISPGQGVYEQYF. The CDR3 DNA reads TGTGCCAGCATTTCACCGGGACAGGGGGTCTACGAGCAGTACTTC.

In nucleotides, the CDR3 is TGTGCCAGCAGTGACCCCCGAGGCAGGGATACGGGCAGCACTGAAGCTTTCTTT. Protein: CASSDPRGRDTGSTEAFF. The rearrangement uses TRBV2 and TRBJ1-1, with a tentative D call TRBD1 (5 bases). Germline V gives CDR1 SNHLY, CDR2 FYNNEI. This CDR3 spans 18 amino acids. Deletions cut 3 bases from V and 4 bases from J, with 24 bases between.

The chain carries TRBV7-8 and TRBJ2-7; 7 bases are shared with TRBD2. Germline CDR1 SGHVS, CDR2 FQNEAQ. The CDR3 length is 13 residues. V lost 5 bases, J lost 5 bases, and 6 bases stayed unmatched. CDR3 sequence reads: CASSVGGWNEQYF. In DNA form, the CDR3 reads TGTGCCAGCAGCGTGGGGGGGTGGAACGAGCAGTACTTC.

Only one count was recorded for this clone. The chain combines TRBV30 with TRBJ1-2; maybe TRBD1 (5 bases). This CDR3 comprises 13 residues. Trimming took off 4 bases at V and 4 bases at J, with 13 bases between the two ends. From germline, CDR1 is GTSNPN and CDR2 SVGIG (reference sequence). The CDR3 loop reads CAWNLQGGYGYTF. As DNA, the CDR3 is TGTGCCTGGAACCTTCAGGGCGGCTATGGCTACACCTTC.

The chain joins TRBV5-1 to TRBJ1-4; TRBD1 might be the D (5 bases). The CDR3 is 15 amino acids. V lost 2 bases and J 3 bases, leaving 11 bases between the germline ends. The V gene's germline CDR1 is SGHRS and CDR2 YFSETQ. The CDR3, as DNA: TGCGCCAGCAGCTTTACGGGGGACCCTAATGAAAAACTGTTTTTT. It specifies CASSFTGDPNEKLFF.